A selection of T cell receptor beta chains follows, all from one sample in a study of vaccination and CD4 T cells after COVID-19. No antigen is known for these receptors. TCRdb re-derived calls from the PCR reads in MiXCR, one entry per CDR3 protein. In the table there are 9,000 to 15,000 distinct CDR3 sequences, approximately 53% of which are singletons. Sequenced material: CD4+ T cells from blood, cultured in vitro. The receptors here all came from a human donor who had recovered from COVID-19. Each CDR3 is given without its conserved first and last residue. For some rows the clone size is stated as once, few or many, or as a class when expanded; others skip it.

TRBJ2-3,NA,TRBV5-4,ASSLDYTPTDTQY
TRBJ1-1,NA,TRBV20-1,SASLQNTEAF
TRBJ1-1,NA,TRBV20-1,SAPNRGGSNTEAF
TRBJ2-7,NA,TRBV5-1,ASRGSGGGFEQY
TRBJ2-5,NA,TRBV7-2,ASSLVETQY
TRBJ2-1,NA,TRBV6-1,ASSELGSGAVEQF
TRBJ1-2,NA,TRBV5-6,ASSGNYGYT
TRBJ2-7,few,TRBV27,ASSSYRGGVPYEQY
TRBJ2-3,once,TRBV12-3/TRBV12-4,ASSLDSTDTQY
TRBJ2-2,NA,TRBV7-8,ASSLGHRGQTGELF
TRBJ1-1,few,TRBV6-1,ASTKGRGEAF
TRBJ1-1,NA,TRBV25-1,ASKGTGGGTEAF
TRBJ1-2,NA,TRBV5-4,ASSPGARGDYGYT
TRBJ1-1,NA,TRBV20-1,SVKQGNTEAF